Below, 6 T cell receptor beta chains from the same sample are listed, as sequenced in a study of T cell responses to AZD1222 COVID-19 vaccine. Method: immunoSEQ multiplex PCR; TCRdb's copy keeps in-frame clones and lacks some. The repertoire includes 95,000 to 100,000 clones, approximately 90% of them detected once, and under 2% sits in the top ten. Specimen: peripheral blood, collected on day 0 of AZD1222 vaccination. These receptors all stem from an adult in good health.

This rearrangement joins TRBV5-1 to TRBJ2-1; possible D gene TRBD2, 6 bases. The CDR3 covers 14 residues. V lost 0 bases and J lost 7, with 11 bases in between. Germline V lookup: CDR1 SGHRS, CDR2 YFSETQ. Here the CDR3 DNA reads TGCGCCAGCAGCTTGGTACTAGCTAAGAATGAGCAGTTCTTC. The encoded protein is CASSLVLAKNEQFF.

V is TRBV11-2 and J is TRBJ2-2, with 10 bases matching TRBD2. Germline V gene data show CDR1 as SGHAT and CDR2 as FQNNGV. With V trimmed by 2 bases and J by 0 bases, 0 bases remained unmatched. The CDR3 has 16 amino acids. The CDR3: CASSLLAGANTGELFF. The CDR3 region has the DNA TGTGCCAGCAGCTTACTAGCGGGGGCGAACACCGGGGAGCTGTTTTTT. The full variable domain, rest sourced from reference TRBV11-2 and TRBJ2-2, is EAGVAQSPRYKIIEKRQSVAFWCNPISGHATLYWYQQILGQGPKLLIQFQNNGVVDDSQLPKDRFSAERLKGVDSTLKIQPAKLEDSAVYLCASSLLAGANTGELFFGEGSRLTVL.

This chain joins TRBV24-1 and TRBJ1-5; the D gene is possibly TRBD1 (6 bases). This CDR3 is 14 amino acids long. The germline V gene has CDR1 KGHDR and CDR2 SFDVKD. Trimming removed 0 bases at V and 9 bases at J, with 11 bases between. The chain's CDR3 is CATSDLEVGGPQHF. In nucleotides, the CDR3 is TGTGCCACCAGTGATTTGGAGGTAGGGGGGCCCCAGCATTTT.

The V gene is TRBV24-1, the J gene TRBJ2-1; D possibly matches TRBD1 or TRBD2 (5 bases each). Trimming removed 4 bases from V and 9 bases from J, with 12 bases in between. CDR1 KGHDR and CDR2 SFDVKD come from the germline V gene. The CDR3 has 13 amino acids. As DNA, the CDR3 is TGTGCCACCAGTGAGTTCCGGGACGGTGAGCAGTTCTTC. Translated, it gives CATSEFRDGEQFF.

The chain is built from TRBV6-5 and TRBJ1-1; D not certain. The V end lost 0 bases, the J end lost 6 bases, and 8 bases lay between the germline ends. Germline values: CDR1 MNHEY, CDR2 SVGAGI. This CDR3 region has 13 residues. The CDR3 DNA follows: TGTGCCAGCAGTTACTCAATCAGCTCTGAAGCTTTCTTT. It is translated as CASSYSISSEAFF.

This chain links TRBV7-2 with TRBJ2-7, with unresolved D. The CDR3 has 13 amino acids. Germline loops: CDR1 SGHTA, CDR2 FQGNSA. V dropped 4 bases and J dropped 6 bases, with 13 bases sitting between them. CDR3 nucleotide sequence: TGTGCCAGCAGCTCCCCCGCAGAAATCGAGCAGTACTTC. Translation: CASSSPAEIEQYF.